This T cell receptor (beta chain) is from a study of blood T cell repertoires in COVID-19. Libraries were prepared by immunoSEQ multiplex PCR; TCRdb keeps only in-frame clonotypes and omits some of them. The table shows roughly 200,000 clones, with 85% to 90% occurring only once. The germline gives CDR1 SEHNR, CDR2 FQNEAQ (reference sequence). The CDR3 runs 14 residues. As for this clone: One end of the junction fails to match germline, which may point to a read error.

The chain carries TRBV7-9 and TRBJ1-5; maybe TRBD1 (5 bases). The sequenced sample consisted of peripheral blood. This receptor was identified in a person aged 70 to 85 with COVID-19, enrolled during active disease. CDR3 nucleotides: TGTGCCAGCTGCTTGCGGGGGGGCAATCAGCCCCAGCATTTT. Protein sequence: CASCLRGGNQPQHF.